These 2 T cell receptor beta chains were sequenced from one sample in a study of T cell changes during pregnancy in multiple sclerosis. The assay was immunoSEQ multiplex PCR, and TCRdb's table has in-frame clones only and misses some. Counted here are fewer than 35,000 clones, about 91% occurring once; the ten biggest clones make up approximately 2.8%. Sample: CD4+ T cells from peripheral blood mononuclear cells, taken in the third trimester of pregnancy. Source of these receptors: a female donor in good health, enrolled as a control in a pregnancy study.

This clone occurred once. V and J are TRBV18 and TRBJ2-3, with 15 bases that match TRBD2. The CDR3 has 19 residues. CDR1 is KGHSH and CDR2 is LQKENI in the germline V gene. J was trimmed by 0 bases and V by 2 bases; bases with no gene match: 6. The CDR3, as DNA: TGTGCCAGCTCACCAAGGACTAGCGGGAGGGCCCGTAGCACAGATACGCAGTATTTT. It yields the protein CASSPRTSGRARSTDTQYF.

The CDR3 sequence: CASSPRPKPLAGALQETQYF. The CDR3 region has the DNA TGCGCCAGCAGCCCACGCCCAAAGCCACTAGCGGGGGCCCTACAAGAGACCCAGTACTTC. The rearrangement uses TRBV4-1 and TRBJ2-5, with 11 bases identical to TRBD2. This CDR3 has 20 amino acids. Trimming took 4 bases from V and 2 from J; bases not matched to a gene: 18. Germline V gene lookup returns CDR1 MGHRA and CDR2 YSYEKL.